This is a list of T cell receptor beta chains from one sample in a study of T-cell reconstitution after alpha-beta-depleted transplantation in children. TCRdb re-called the PCR reads with MiXCR, one entry per CDR3 protein. The data hold about 830,000 distinct CDR3 sequences, with 15% to 20% observed a single time. Specimen: PBMCs, mostly from graft donor cells, collected 360 days after TCRalphabeta/CD19-depleted stem cell transplant. The receptors stem from a male patient between 10 and 17 years old who had a stem cell transplant for acute lymphoblastic leukemia, so the T cells may come from the graft donor. Both conserved end residues are part of each CDR3. A D gene is named only where the DNA matches it firmly. Clone size is stated in some rows and not others, as once, few, many or a class when expanded.

clone size: few
V gene: TRBV20-1
J gene: TRBJ2-3
D gene: .
CDR3 protein: CSGQVGSGTDTQYF
CDR3 DNA: TGCAGTGGGCAGGTGGGGAGCGGCACAGATACGCAGTATTTT

clone size: .
V gene: TRBV27
J gene: TRBJ2-2
D gene: TRBD2
CDR3 protein: CASRAGGRNTGELFF
CDR3 DNA: TGTGCCAGCAGGGCGGGGGGCAGGAACACCGGGGAGCTGTTTTTT

clone size: few
V gene: TRBV7-6
J gene: TRBJ2-1
D gene: TRBD2
CDR3 protein: CASSLGAGAMNEQFF
CDR3 DNA: TGTGCCAGCAGCTTAGGGGCGGGAGCTATGAATGAGCAGTTCTTC

clone size: few
V gene: TRBV25-1
J gene: TRBJ2-7
D gene: .
CDR3 protein: CASSGRGNEQYF
CDR3 DNA: TGTGCCAGCAGTGGCAGGGGAAACGAGCAGTACTTC

clone size: many
V gene: TRBV9
J gene: TRBJ2-3
D gene: TRBD2
CDR3 protein: CASSVRGGRMEDTQYF
CDR3 DNA: TGTGCCAGCAGCGTCCGCGGCGGGAGGATGGAAGATACGCAGTATTTT

clone size: few
V gene: TRBV9
J gene: TRBJ2-3
D gene: .
CDR3 protein: CASSVDPATQYF
CDR3 DNA: TGTGCCAGCAGCGTAGACCCGGCTACGCAGTATTTT

clone size: few
V gene: TRBV4-1
J gene: TRBJ2-1
D gene: .
CDR3 protein: CASSQDGDEQFF
CDR3 DNA: TGCGCCAGCAGCCAAGACGGGGATGAGCAGTTCTTC

clone size: .
V gene: TRBV7-8
J gene: TRBJ2-7
D gene: .
CDR3 protein: CASSWDNSGTNYEQYF
CDR3 DNA: TGTGCCAGCAGCTGGGACAATAGCGGAACTAACTACGAGCAGTACTTC

clone size: .
V gene: TRBV28
J gene: TRBJ2-7
D gene: .
CDR3 protein: CASIPGPSSYEQYF
CDR3 DNA: TGTGCCAGCATCCCGGGACCGAGCTCCTACGAGCAGTACTTC

clone size: .
V gene: TRBV19
J gene: TRBJ1-1
D gene: .
CDR3 protein: CASSIVGMNTEAFF
CDR3 DNA: TGTGCCAGTAGTATAGTTGGCATGAACACTGAAGCTTTCTTT

clone size: .
V gene: TRBV13
J gene: TRBJ2-7
D gene: .
CDR3 protein: CASSPPGWGYEQYF
CDR3 DNA: TGTGCCAGCAGTCCGCCGGGATGGGGGTACGAGCAGTACTTC

clone size: .
V gene: TRBV7-2
J gene: TRBJ2-2
D gene: TRBD2
CDR3 protein: CASSLVREGIGELFF
CDR3 DNA: TGTGCCAGCAGCTTAGTCAGGGAGGGAATAGGGGAGCTGTTTTTT

clone size: .
V gene: TRBV11-3
J gene: TRBJ2-1
D gene: .
CDR3 protein: CASSGPSLRYNEQFF
CDR3 DNA: TGTGCCAGCAGCGGCCCCAGCCTTCGGTACAATGAGCAGTTCTTC

clone size: few
V gene: TRBV4-2
J gene: TRBJ2-1
D gene: TRBD2
CDR3 protein: CASSQGLGLAGGPLF
CDR3 DNA: TGTGCCAGCAGCCAAGGCCTAGGACTAGCGGGAGGGCCCCTATTC

clone size: .
V gene: TRBV18
J gene: TRBJ2-1
D gene: .
CDR3 protein: CASSPIAGPSSYNEQFF
CDR3 DNA: TGTGCCAGCTCACCAATTGCAGGGCCTAGCTCCTACAATGAGCAGTTCTTC

clone size: .
V gene: TRBV9
J gene: TRBJ2-1
D gene: TRBD2
CDR3 protein: CASSVTSDYNEQFF
CDR3 DNA: TGTGCCAGCAGCGTTACTAGCGACTACAATGAGCAGTTCTTC

clone size: few
V gene: TRBV20-1
J gene: TRBJ2-7
D gene: TRBD2
CDR3 protein: CSATGLSYEQYF
CDR3 DNA: TGCAGTGCAACGGGACTATCTTACGAGCAGTACTTC

clone size: few
V gene: TRBV12-3/TRBV12-4
J gene: TRBJ1-1
D gene: .
CDR3 protein: CASSVTSNTEAFF
CDR3 DNA: TGTGCCAGCAGTGTAACTTCGAACACTGAAGCTTTCTTT

clone size: few
V gene: TRBV5-1
J gene: TRBJ2-5
D gene: TRBD1
CDR3 protein: CASSSGGRWETQYF
CDR3 DNA: TGCGCCAGCAGCTCAGGGGGCCGGTGGGAGACCCAGTACTTC

clone size: few
V gene: TRBV20-1
J gene: TRBJ2-1
D gene: TRBD2
CDR3 protein: CSAGTLAGGPRNEQFF
CDR3 DNA: TGCAGTGCAGGGACTCTAGCGGGAGGGCCTCGGAATGAGCAGTTCTTC

clone size: .
V gene: TRBV11-2
J gene: TRBJ2-1
D gene: TRBD2
CDR3 protein: CASSVSGTIGDEQFF
CDR3 DNA: TGTGCCAGCTCCGTGAGCGGGACGATCGGAGATGAGCAGTTCTTC

clone size: .
V gene: TRBV12-3/TRBV12-4
J gene: TRBJ2-7
D gene: TRBD1
CDR3 protein: CASSFPPRTGSYEQYF
CDR3 DNA: TGTGCCAGCAGTTTCCCTCCCCGGACAGGCTCCTACGAGCAGTACTTC

clone size: many
V gene: TRBV9
J gene: TRBJ2-7
D gene: TRBD2
CDR3 protein: CASSVGTGGGYEQYF
CDR3 DNA: TGTGCCAGCAGCGTAGGGACCGGCGGGGGCTACGAGCAGTACTTC

clone size: .
V gene: TRBV7-9
J gene: TRBJ2-7
D gene: TRBD1
CDR3 protein: CASIMGQGPYEQYF
CDR3 DNA: TGTGCCAGCATCATGGGACAGGGCCCCTACGAGCAGTACTTC

clone size: .
V gene: TRBV7-9
J gene: TRBJ2-5
D gene: .
CDR3 protein: CASSLAGGLFQETQYF
CDR3 DNA: TGTGCCAGCAGCTTAGCAGGGGGGCTATTCCAAGAGACCCAGTACTTC

clone size: few
V gene: TRBV7-9
J gene: TRBJ2-1
D gene: .
CDR3 protein: CASRESRWFF
CDR3 DNA: TGTGCCAGCAGAGAAAGCAGGTGGTTCTTC

clone size: few
V gene: TRBV25-1
J gene: TRBJ1-4
D gene: .
CDR3 protein: CASSDRVADEKLFF
CDR3 DNA: TGTGCCAGCAGTGATAGGGTTGCAGATGAAAAACTGTTTTTT

clone size: many
V gene: TRBV7-9
J gene: TRBJ1-5
D gene: .
CDR3 protein: CASSSDGLSNQPQHF
CDR3 DNA: TGTGCCAGCAGCTCGGACGGACTTAGCAATCAGCCCCAGCATTTT

clone size: many
V gene: TRBV7-3
J gene: TRBJ1-1
D gene: .
CDR3 protein: CASSWRAQGLAFF
CDR3 DNA: TGTGCCAGCAGCTGGCGAGCCCAGGGTCTGGCTTTCTTT

clone size: once
V gene: TRBV9
J gene: TRBJ2-7
D gene: TRBD1
CDR3 protein: CASSATGTEYEQYF
CDR3 DNA: TGTGCCAGCAGCGCCACAGGGACAGAGTACGAGCAGTACTTC

clone size: few
V gene: TRBV6-1
J gene: TRBJ2-7
D gene: .
CDR3 protein: CASSRDSLAGYEQYF
CDR3 DNA: TGTGCCAGCAGTCGGGACTCCCTAGCCGGATACGAGCAGTACTTC

clone size: .
V gene: TRBV10-3
J gene: TRBJ2-5
D gene: .
CDR3 protein: CAISELGGYQETQYF
CDR3 DNA: TGTGCCATCAGTGAATTGGGCGGCTACCAAGAGACCCAGTACTTC

clone size: few
V gene: TRBV7-9
J gene: TRBJ2-3
D gene: TRBD2
CDR3 protein: CASSLRGPSGSTDTQYF
CDR3 DNA: TGTGCCAGCAGCTTGAGGGGGCCTAGCGGGAGTACAGATACGCAGTATTTT

clone size: .
V gene: TRBV18
J gene: TRBJ2-1
D gene: .
CDR3 protein: CASQAKHSYNEQFF
CDR3 DNA: TGTGCCAGTCAAGCCAAGCACTCCTACAATGAGCAGTTCTTC

clone size: many
V gene: TRBV5-1
J gene: TRBJ2-3
D gene: .
CDR3 protein: CASSPQSRTWTQYF
CDR3 DNA: TGCGCCAGCAGCCCCCAATCCCGGACCTGGACGCAGTATTTT

clone size: few
V gene: TRBV6-5
J gene: TRBJ1-1
D gene: .
CDR3 protein: CASRGKRGGSTEAFF
CDR3 DNA: TGTGCCAGCAGGGGCAAGAGGGGGGGGAGCACTGAAGCTTTCTTT

clone size: few
V gene: TRBV4-1
J gene: TRBJ1-5
D gene: TRBD1
CDR3 protein: CASSHTLARGLRKPQHF
CDR3 DNA: TGCGCCAGCAGCCATACTCTTGCTAGGGGGCTTAGAAAGCCCCAGCATTTT

clone size: few
V gene: TRBV7-8
J gene: TRBJ1-5
D gene: TRBD1
CDR3 protein: CASSFGQGFSNQPQHF
CDR3 DNA: TGTGCCAGCAGCTTCGGACAGGGGTTTAGCAATCAGCCCCAGCATTTT

clone size: few
V gene: TRBV5-1
J gene: TRBJ1-5
D gene: .
CDR3 protein: CASSLDPVNQPQHF
CDR3 DNA: TGCGCCAGCAGCTTGGACCCAGTAAATCAGCCCCAGCATTTT

clone size: .
V gene: TRBV5-1
J gene: TRBJ2-3
D gene: TRBD2
CDR3 protein: CASSSSLAASTDTQYF
CDR3 DNA: TGCGCCAGCAGCTCCTCCCTAGCGGCTAGCACAGATACGCAGTATTTT

clone size: many
V gene: TRBV12-3/TRBV12-4
J gene: TRBJ1-1
D gene: .
CDR3 protein: CASSPLTEAFF
CDR3 DNA: TGTGCCAGCAGCCCGTTAACTGAAGCTTTCTTT